Reported below is one TCR beta chain. Trimming took 4 bases from V and 6 from J, leaving 9 bases between them. The CDR3 has 13 residues. Germline CDR1 reads MGHRA; CDR2 reads YSYEKL. These data come from a study of control samples from healthy donors and cancer patients. Assay: immunoSEQ multiplex PCR; the TCRdb copy retains only in-frame clones and omits some. Found here are approximately 140,000 clones, roughly 94% of them singletons; the top ten hold around 13%. The receptor was isolated from a man in his forties in good health. Material: blood. The chain is built from TRBV4-1 and TRBJ1-4; D is unclear. The CDR3 loop reads CASSRGSDEKLFF. In nucleotides, the CDR3 is TGCGCCAGCAGCCGAGGAAGTGATGAAAAACTGTTTTTT.